This T cell receptor (beta chain) emerged from a study of blood T cell repertoires in COVID-19 (dated by TCRdb to the early 2020s). The study in broad terms: Samples covering the acute and convalescent phases of COVID-19 were provided by collaborators in the United States, Italy and Spain. Where available, HLA class I and class II types were obtained from metadata supplied by the sample provider rather than from assay-based typing. Subjects who had been exposed to COVID-19, were actively infected with it, or had recovered from it provided the deeply sampled blood TCRbeta repertoires that made up the dataset. The samples were drawn from the first 160 participants of the ongoing ImmuneRACE study and from 1,254 subjects provided by 6 global collaborators. A de-identified subject ID, COVID-19 status, age in years and sex were almost always included in the sample metadata. A freely available public database, intended as a resource for researchers studying the immune response to SARS-CoV-2, is where the repertoires were released. The prospective study material was composed of cDNA or gDNA derived from T cells, B-cell-depleted T cells, or PBMCs.

The paper's findings and limits, for the study overall: How much clinical and demographic metadata was included differed by source and by participant, and the metadata was provided uncurated.

The CDR3, cysteine through phenylalanine, is 13 amino acids long. Only the CDR3 DNA stays, 39 bases, in frame from base 1. After removal of 6 bases from V and 6 bases from J, the junction retains 5 bases not matched to a gene. TCRbeta CDR3 regions were amplified from genomic DNA by means of the immunoSEQ Assay, a bias-controlled multiplex PCR. Regarding the original processing steps: The number of nucleated cells in each sample was estimated from the amplification of reference gene primers within the assay. Sequence reads were collapsed and filtered to measure the absolute abundance of every unique TCRbeta CDR3 rearrangement. For each sample, productive Simpson clonality was calculated as the square root of Simpson's diversity index across productive rearrangements. This immuneACCESS table, as held by TCRdb, lists in-frame sequences with V and J called but not all clones. Of the missing ones, under half trace to an unresolved V gene in checked studies; the others have no known cause. V, J and clone size are taken as reported in that table, and D and trimming were inferred from the DNA itself. Counted in this sample were under 500,000 clones; approximately 90% of them appeared once. The top ten clonotypes cover roughly 4.3% of the sample.

Each collaborating institution followed its own protocols to collect whole blood in K2EDTA tubes. For TCRbeta analysis, collaborator samples were shipped as frozen whole blood, as isolated PBMCs, or as DNA extracted from either sample type. On this clone: What this receptor recognizes is not known. It has no much larger one-base neighbor in the sample; base qualities were not kept.

Rearrangement joined TRBV12-3 or TRBV12-4 to TRBJ2-7; a stretch of 10 junction bases matches TRBD1. The sequencing sample was made of peripheral blood. This receptor was identified in a young woman with acute or convalescent COVID-19. The sequenced DNA is TGTGCCAGCAGCAGTGGACAGGGGGGCGAGCAGTACTTC. Translated, this gives CASSSGQGGEQYF.